This TCR beta chain was captured by sequencing in a study of T cell clonotyping in hematopoietic cell transplantation. Study-level results: Broader posttransplant TCR repertoire diversity was predicted by graft donor and pretransplant recipient Inverse Simpson Index values. Cells were unsorted, so CD4 and CD8 contributions were not separated.

Time point here: recipient sample about 28 days before transplant, after cytoreduction. The V end lost 3 bases, the J end lost 6 bases, and 11 bases lay between the germline ends. Germline lookup yields CDR1 SNHLY and CDR2 FYNNEI. CDR3 length: 13 residues. On this clone: Its matching antigen is unknown.

The repertoire was sequenced with immunoSEQ multiplex PCR; TCRdb's copy has only in-frame clones and lacks some. The sample shows about 36,000 clones, around 95% of them seen only once. The rearrangement uses TRBV2 and TRBJ1-1; the D gene is possibly TRBD1 (5 bases). The sample consisted of peripheral blood mononuclear cells, taken before stem cell transplant. This receptor was identified in a man in his forties with chronic myeloid leukemia. Some clones in this sample may be carry-over from other donors' samples. CDR3 loop: CASSDLRQSEAFF. The CDR3 DNA reads as TGTGCCAGCAGTGACCTTAGACAGTCTGAAGCTTTCTTT.